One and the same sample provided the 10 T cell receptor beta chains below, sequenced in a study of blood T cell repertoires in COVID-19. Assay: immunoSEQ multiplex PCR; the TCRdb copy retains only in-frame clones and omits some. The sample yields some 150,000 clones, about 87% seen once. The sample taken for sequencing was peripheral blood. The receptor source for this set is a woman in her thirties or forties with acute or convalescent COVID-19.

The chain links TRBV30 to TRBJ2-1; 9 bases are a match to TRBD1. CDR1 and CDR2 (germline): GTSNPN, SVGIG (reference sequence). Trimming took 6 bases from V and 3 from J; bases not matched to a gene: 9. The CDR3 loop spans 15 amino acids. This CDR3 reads CACGLGQGIYNEQFF. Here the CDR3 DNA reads TGTGCCTGTGGGTTAGGACAGGGGATCTACAATGAGCAGTTCTTC.

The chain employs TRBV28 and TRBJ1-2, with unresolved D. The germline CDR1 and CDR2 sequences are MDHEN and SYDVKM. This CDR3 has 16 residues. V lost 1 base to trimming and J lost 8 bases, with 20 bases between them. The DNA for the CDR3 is TGTGCCAGCAGTTTATCCGCTCGGGGAATGGGATGGGGCTACACCTTC. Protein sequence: CASSLSARGMGWGYTF.

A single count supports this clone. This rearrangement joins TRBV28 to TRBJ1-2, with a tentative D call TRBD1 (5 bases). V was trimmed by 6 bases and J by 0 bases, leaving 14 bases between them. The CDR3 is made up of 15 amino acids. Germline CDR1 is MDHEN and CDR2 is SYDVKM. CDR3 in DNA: TGTGCCAGCAGCCTACCCGGGGGAGCTAACTATGGCTACACCTTC. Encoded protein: CASSLPGGANYGYTF.

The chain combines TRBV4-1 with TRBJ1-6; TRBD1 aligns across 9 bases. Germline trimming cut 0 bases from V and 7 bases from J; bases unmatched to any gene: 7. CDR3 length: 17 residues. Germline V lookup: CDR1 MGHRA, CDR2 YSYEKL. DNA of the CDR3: TGCGCCAGCAGCCAAGACGGGACACAGGGGGCAAATTCACCCCTCCACTTT. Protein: CASSQDGTQGANSPLHF.

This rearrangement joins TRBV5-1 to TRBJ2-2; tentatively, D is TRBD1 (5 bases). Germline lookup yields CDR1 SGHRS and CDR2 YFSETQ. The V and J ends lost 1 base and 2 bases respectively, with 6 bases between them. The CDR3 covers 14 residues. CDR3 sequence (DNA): TGCGCCAGCAGCTTGCAGGGAAACACCGGGGAGCTGTTTTTT. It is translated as CASSLQGNTGELFF.

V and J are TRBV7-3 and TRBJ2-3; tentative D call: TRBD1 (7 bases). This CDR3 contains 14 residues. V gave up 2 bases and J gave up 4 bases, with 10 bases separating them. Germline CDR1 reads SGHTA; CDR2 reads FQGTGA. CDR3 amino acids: CASSLQGGPDTQYF. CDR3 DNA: TGTGCCAGCAGCTTACAGGGGGGCCCAGATACGCAGTATTTT.

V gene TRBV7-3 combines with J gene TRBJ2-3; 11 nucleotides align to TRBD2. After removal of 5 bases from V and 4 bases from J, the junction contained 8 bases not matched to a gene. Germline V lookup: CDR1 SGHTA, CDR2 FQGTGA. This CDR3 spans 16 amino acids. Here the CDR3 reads CASSLLAGGSADTQYF. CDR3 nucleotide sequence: TGTGCCAGCAGCCTATTAGCGGGGGGGAGCGCAGATACGCAGTATTTT.

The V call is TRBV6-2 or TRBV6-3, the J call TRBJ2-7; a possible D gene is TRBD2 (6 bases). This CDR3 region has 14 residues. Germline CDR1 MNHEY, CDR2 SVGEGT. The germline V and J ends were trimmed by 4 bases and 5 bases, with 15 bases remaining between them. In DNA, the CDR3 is TGTGCCAGCAGTTCTACGGGAGAGGTCGACGAGCAGTACTTC. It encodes CASSSTGEVDEQYF.

Here the CDR3 DNA reads TGCGCCAGCAGCTATCAGGGGACCACTGAAGCTTTCTTT. It specifies CASSYQGTTEAFF. This chain links TRBV5-1 with TRBJ1-1; possible D gene TRBD1, 6 bases. The length of the CDR3 is 13 residues. Deletions cut 3 bases from V and 4 bases from J, with 10 bases between. In germline, CDR1 is SGHRS, CDR2 YFSETQ.

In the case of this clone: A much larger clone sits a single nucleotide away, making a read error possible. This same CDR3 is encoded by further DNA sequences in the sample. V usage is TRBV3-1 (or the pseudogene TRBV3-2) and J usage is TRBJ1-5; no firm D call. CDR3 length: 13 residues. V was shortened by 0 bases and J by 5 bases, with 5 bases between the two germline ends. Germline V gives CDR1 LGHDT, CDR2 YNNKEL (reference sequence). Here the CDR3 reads CASSQEGDQPQHF. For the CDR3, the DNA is TGTGCCAGCAGCCAAGAAGGAGATCAGCCCCAGCATTTT.